This entry lists 8 T cell receptor beta chains sequenced from one sample in a study of blood T cell repertoires in COVID-19. The data were produced by immunoSEQ multiplex PCR, yet TCRdb's version contains in-frame clones alone and is incomplete. Among approximately 200,000 clones listed, about 82% were seen once. The material sequenced was PBMCs or T cells enriched from blood (not recorded which). These receptor sequences come from a woman aged 25 to 39 who had recovered from COVID-19.

CDR3: CASFTDRSGYGYTF. CDR3 bases: TGTGCCAGCTTTACGGACAGGAGCGGCTATGGCTACACCTTC. The gene calls are TRBV2 and TRBJ1-2; 7 bases are a match to TRBD1. Trimming took 8 bases from V and 4 from J; bases not matched to a gene: 10. The CDR3 extends over 14 amino acids. Germline values: CDR1 SNHLY, CDR2 FYNNEI. Filled out from reference TRBV2 and TRBJ1-2, the complete variable domain reads EPEVTQTPSHQVTQMGQEVILRCVPISNHLYFYWYRQILGQKVEFLVSFYNNEISEKSEIFDDQFSVERPDGSNFTLKIRSTKLEDSAMYFCASFTDRSGYGYTFGSGTRLTVV.

This clone appeared a single time. This chain links TRBV28 with TRBJ1-1; possible D gene TRBD1, 6 bases. CDR3 length: 15 amino acids. V was trimmed by 2 bases and J by 5 bases, leaving 15 bases between them. Germline-derived CDR1 and CDR2 are MDHEN and SYDVKM. This CDR3 is CASSLRSGGYTEAFF. The CDR3 nucleotides are TGTGCCAGCAGTTTAAGGTCGGGGGGCTATACTGAAGCTTTCTTT.

Only a few counts were recorded for this clone. Written as DNA, the CDR3 is TGTGCCAGCAGCTTATCAGGGGAGCAGTACTTC. Translated, it gives CASSLSGEQYF. This chain links TRBV11-1 with TRBJ2-7; tentative D call: TRBD1 (5 bases). From germline, CDR1 is SGHAT and CDR2 FQDESV (reference sequence). The CDR3 loop spans 11 amino acids. Between the trimmed V and J ends, which lost 2 bases and 7 bases, there was a span of 6 bases.

V is TRBV4-1 and J is TRBJ2-7, with D tentatively TRBD1 (7 bases). V lost 1 base and J lost 2, with 12 bases in between. The CDR3 is made up of 15 amino acids. Germline values: CDR1 MGHRA, CDR2 YSYEKL. CDR3 region: CASSQGDSGPYEQYF. The CDR3 nucleotides are TGCGCCAGCAGCCAAGGGGACAGCGGGCCCTACGAGCAGTACTTC.

This clone was seen many times. The rearrangement joins TRBV7-8 to TRBJ2-5, with D possibly matching TRBD1 (6 bases). V was pared by 1 base and J by 5 bases, with 11 bases between. Germline V gene lookup returns CDR1 SGHVS and CDR2 FQNEAQ. The CDR3 totals 14 residues. DNA for the CDR3: TGTGCCAGCAGCTTAGGGCAGGGGTTTGAGACCCAGTACTTC. Translated: CASSLGQGFETQYF.

The chain couples TRBV5-6 to TRBJ2-4, with 7 bases fitting TRBD1. Germline V gene sequence: CDR1 SGHDT, CDR2 YYEEEE. The CDR3 length is 13 residues. J gave up 5 bases and V 3 bases, and 2 bases lay outside the gene matches. CDR3 coding DNA: TGTGCCAGCAGCTCCGGGACAGAAAACATTCAGTACTTC. It translates to CASSSGTENIQYF.

This clone occurred once. The J gene is TRBJ2-1, the V gene TRBV18, with 8 bases matching TRBD1. Germline assignment: CDR1 KGHSH and CDR2 LQKENI. V gave up 0 bases and J gave up 10 bases; unmatched junction bases: 8. The CDR3 totals 15 residues. CDR3 protein: CASSPPVQGGMEQFF. In nucleotides, the CDR3 is TGTGCCAGCTCACCACCGGTACAGGGGGGTATGGAGCAGTTCTTC. The variable domain in full, completed from reference TRBV18 and TRBJ2-1, reads NAGVMQNPRHLVRRRGQEARLRCSPMKGHSHVYWYRQLPEEGLKFMVYLQKENIIDESGMPKERFSAEFPKEGPSILRIQQVVRGDSAAYFCASSPPVQGGMEQFFGPGTRLTVL.

The rearrangement links TRBV23-1 to TRBJ1-5; D not certain. TRBV23-1 is reported as an ORF; its role is uncertain. This CDR3 has 14 residues. Trimming removed 9 bases at V and 6 bases at J, with 18 bases between. CDR3 protein: CARTKKREIQPQHF. CDR3 sequence (DNA): TGCGCCAGAACAAAAAAGCGGGAGATTCAGCCCCAGCATTTT.